This T cell receptor (beta chain) was identified during a study of patients and donors after allogeneic stem cell transplantation. TCRdb ran MiXCR on the RT-PCR reads and lists one entry per CDR3 protein. The repertoire holds hundreds of thousands of distinct CDR3 sequences, with 16% as singletons. V was shortened by 10 bases and J by 2 bases, with 14 bases between the two germline ends. The V gene's germline CDR1 is MNHNS and CDR2 SASEGT. The CDR3 runs to 13 residues. This clonotype was counted between two and nine times. Material: blood, either unsorted or a sorted T cell fraction (not recorded which). The V and J genes are TRBV6-1 and TRBJ1-2; unclear D gene. The TCR sequence derives from a human donor who was either an allogeneic HSCT recipient or a stem cell or donor lymphocyte infusion donor (not recorded which). It is not recorded whose cells these are; they may come from a transplant donor. The CDR3 loop is CATLRRRNYGYTF. CDR3 nucleotide sequence: TGTGCCACACTTCGGCGGAGGAACTATGGCTACACCTTC.